The 30 T cell receptor beta chains reported below all come from one sample, sequenced in a study of T cells in Graves' hyperthyroidism and ophthalmopathy. RNA transcripts served as the template for amplifying TCR beta CDR3 regions. A first-round RT-PCR of the TCR CDR3 used the HTBI primer set. TCRdb re-called the multiplex PCR reads through MiXCR, storing one row per CDR3 protein. Seen here are roughly 800,000 distinct CDR3 sequences, approximately 40% observed once, and the top ten hold 8.9%. The sample was blood. Receptors originate from a man between 18 and 29 years old with Graves' hyperthyroidism.

In the case of this clonotype: The junction differs from germline at one of its ends, possibly a read error. The chain joins TRBV5-1 to TRBJ2-5; D not certain. CDR1 and CDR2 from the germline V gene are SGHRS and YFSETQ. This CDR3 comprises 13 residues. CDR3 sequence reads: CTSSLEMAETQYF. The CDR3 nucleotides are TGCACCAGCAGCCTGGAGATGGCGGAGACCCAGTACTTC.

This clonotype was counted ten times or more. The chain recombines TRBV2 with TRBJ1-1; a weak D match, TRBD1 (5 bases). Germline CDR1 reads SNHLY; CDR2 reads FYNNEI. Trimming took 10 bases from V and 1 from J, leaving 10 bases between them. The length of the CDR3 is 12 residues. This chain's CDR3 is CATGEGNTEAFF. CDR3 bases: TGTGCCACGGGGGAGGGGAACACTGAAGCTTTCTTT.

The rearrangement joins TRBV29-1 to TRBJ1-2; TRBD1 aligns across 7 bases. V trimming: 8 bases; J trimming: 8 bases; junction bases outside the gene matches: 14. This CDR3 region has 13 residues. Germline V gene data show CDR1 as SQVTM and CDR2 as ANQGSEA. The CDR3 region has the DNA TGCAGCCCATTGGACGGGACAGAGATCGGCTACACCTTC. It specifies CSPLDGTEIGYTF.

This clonotype was counted ten times or more. The chain carries TRBV2 and TRBJ2-2, with a weak D call TRBD2 (5 bases). Germline V gene data show CDR1 as SNHLY and CDR2 as FYNNEI. The V and J ends lost 8 bases and 0 bases respectively, with 10 bases between them. The CDR3 sequence is 14 residues long. DNA for the CDR3: TGTGCCAGCTGCGCGGGCTCGAACACCGGGGAGCTGTTTTTT. Its translation is CASCAGSNTGELFF.

This chain links TRBV5-1 with TRBJ2-7; 7 nucleotides agree with TRBD1. This CDR3 spans 16 amino acids. Unmatched junction bases numbered 12, after V lost 3 bases and J lost 3 bases. Germline lookup yields CDR1 SGHRS and CDR2 YFSETQ. CDR3 in amino acids: CASSWGTARGGYEQYF. CDR3 bases: TGCGCCAGCAGCTGGGGGACAGCCAGAGGGGGCTACGAGCAGTACTTC.

The rearrangement uses TRBV6-1 and TRBJ1-5; 8 nucleotides align to TRBD1. The CDR3 length is 16 residues. The V segment lost 6 bases and the J segment 4 bases; nucleotides outside the gene matches: 11. CDR1 and CDR2 (germline): MNHNS, SASEGT. This CDR3 is CASSSGATGANQPQHF. The DNA for the CDR3 is TGTGCCAGCAGCTCTGGGGCGACAGGGGCTAATCAGCCCCAGCATTTT.

This clonotype was counted at least ten times. CDR3 DNA: TGTGCCAGCAGCACCCCGGGACAGGGTGCTTTCTTT. Translating gives CASSTPGQGAFF. The V call is TRBV7-9, the J call TRBJ1-1, with 9 bases aligning to TRBD1. The germline V gene has CDR1 SEHNR and CDR2 FQNEAQ (reference sequence). The CDR3 extends over 12 amino acids. Germline trimming cut 5 bases from V and 11 bases from J; bases unmatched to any gene: 6.

In this sample, this clonotype turned up many times. This chain links TRBV7-9 with TRBJ2-5; D gene unclear. Germline CDR1 is SEHNR and CDR2 is FQNEAQ (reference sequence). The V and J ends lost 6 bases and 5 bases respectively, with 13 bases between them. CDR3 length: 13 amino acids. CDR3 loop: CASRPDPGETQYF. The DNA for the CDR3 is TGTGCCAGCAGACCTGACCCCGGGGAGACCCAGTACTTC.

The chain's CDR3 is CSARGLAGGAETQYF. Written as DNA, the CDR3 is TGCAGTGCTAGGGGACTAGCGGGGGGGGCCGAGACCCAGTACTTC. The chain is built from TRBV20-1 and TRBJ2-5; TRBD2 aligns across 16 bases. Trimming removed 3 bases from V and 5 bases from J; junction bases left unmatched: 3. The CDR3 covers 15 residues. Germline values: CDR1 DFQATT, CDR2 SNEGSKA (reference sequence).

At least ten counts were recorded for this clonotype. This rearrangement joins TRBV7-2 to TRBJ2-7; no reliable D call. Germline V gives CDR1 SGHTA, CDR2 FQGNSA. The CDR3 runs to 11 residues. Trimming took off 5 bases at V and 4 bases at J, with 6 bases between the two ends. This chain's CDR3 is CASSIRYEQYF. The DNA for the CDR3 is TGTGCCAGCAGCATTAGGTACGAGCAGTACTTC.

This clonotype was found many times. The CDR3 region is CASGSGQGVYGYTF. Written as DNA, the CDR3 is TGTGCCAGCGGTAGTGGACAGGGAGTGTATGGCTACACCTTC. The chain joins TRBV12-3 or TRBV12-4 to TRBJ1-2; 8 positions match TRBD1. The CDR3 loop spans 14 amino acids. V lost 8 bases, J lost 5 bases, and 10 bases stayed unmatched.

The genes are TRBV29-1 and TRBJ2-1; 9 nucleotides agree with TRBD1. The trim removed 5 bases at V and 4 bases at J, leaving 3 bases unmatched. The CDR3 has 13 amino acids. Germline loops: CDR1 SQVTM, CDR2 ANQGSEA. The chain's CDR3 is CSVLQGAYNEQFF. The CDR3 region has the DNA TGCAGCGTTTTACAGGGGGCGTACAATGAGCAGTTCTTC.

The chain joins TRBV19 to TRBJ1-4; 7 bases line up with TRBD1. The trim removed 5 bases at V and 8 bases at J, leaving 11 bases unmatched. The germline CDR1 and CDR2 sequences are LNHDA and SQIVND (reference sequence). The CDR3 consists of 15 residues. In DNA form, the CDR3 reads TGTGCCAGTAGTTTCGAGACAGGGCTTAACGAAAAACTGTTTTTT. As protein: CASSFETGLNEKLFF. The variable domain in full, completed from reference TRBV19 and TRBJ1-4, reads DGGITQSPKYLFRKEGQNVTLSCEQNLNHDAMYWYRQDPGQGLRLIYYSQIVNDFQKGDIAEGYSVSREKKESFPLTVTSAQKNPTAFYLCASSFETGLNEKLFFGSGTQLSVL.

V is TRBV29-1 and J is TRBJ1-2; the D is unclear. V shed 6 bases and J shed 6 bases, with 5 bases lying between them. The CDR3 contains 9 residues. Germline values: CDR1 SQVTM, CDR2 ANQGSEA. The CDR3 protein is CSVGHGYTF. The CDR3 DNA sequence: TGCAGCGTCGGGCATGGCTACACCTTC.

The rearrangement joins TRBV5-1 to TRBJ2-7, with a possible D match to TRBD2 (6 bases). V gave up 1 base and J gave up 2 bases, with 13 bases separating them. The CDR3 consists of 15 residues. Per the germline V gene, CDR1 is SGHRS and CDR2 is YFSETQ. In DNA, the CDR3 is TGCGCCAGCAGCTTGCTCCCGGGAGCACCCTACGAGCAGTACTTC. Its protein product is CASSLLPGAPYEQYF.

V gene TRBV6-6 combines with J gene TRBJ2-7; 12 bases are shared with TRBD2. The CDR3 is 13 amino acids. Germline trimming cut 8 bases from V and 7 bases from J; bases unmatched to any gene: 6. Per germline, CDR1 MNHNY and CDR2 SVGAGI (reference sequence). The CDR3 DNA reads as TGTGCCAGCCGACTAGCGGGAGATTGGGAGCAGTACTTC. Protein: CASRLAGDWEQYF.

About this clonotype: A much larger clone lies one base from this, so it may be a read error. This rearrangement joins TRBV25-1 to TRBJ2-7; D perhaps matches TRBD1 (6 bases). With 4 bases removed from V and 2 bases from J, the gap between germline ends came to 18 bases. This CDR3 has 16 residues. Germline CDR1 and CDR2: MGHDK and SYGVNS. The CDR3 DNA follows: TGTGCCAGCAGTGCCTCTCCGAGGGGGAGCGCCTACGAGCAGTACTTC. It is translated as CASSASPRGSAYEQYF.

This clonotype was observed many times. This sequence joins TRBV7-2 and TRBJ1-5; D is ambiguous. V gave up 4 bases and J gave up 1 base, with 5 bases separating them. CDR3 length equals 13 residues. CDR1 SGHTA and CDR2 FQGNSA come from the germline V gene. CDR3 amino acids: CASSWGSNQPQHF. In DNA form, the CDR3 reads TGTGCCAGCAGCTGGGGAAGCAATCAGCCCCAGCATTTT.

The table lists this clonotype with many counts. The chain recombines TRBV5-1 with TRBJ1-2; no reliable D call. V was cut by 0 bases and J by 4 bases, with 7 bases left in between. This CDR3 is built from 13 residues. Germline V lookup: CDR1 SGHRS, CDR2 YFSETQ. CDR3 sequence reads: CASSLASGYGYTF. The CDR3 DNA reads as TGCGCCAGCAGCTTGGCTTCAGGCTATGGCTACACCTTC.

This clonotype was seen ten or more times. The V gene is TRBV2, the J gene TRBJ1-1, with 8 bases fitting TRBD1. There are 13 residues in the CDR3. The germline V gene encodes CDR1 SNHLY and CDR2 FYNNEI. With 7 bases clipped from V and 2 bases from J, the junction kept 3 bases outside the gene matches. This CDR3 reads CASIGQGNTEAFF. The CDR3 DNA reads TGTGCCAGCATCGGACAGGGCAACACTGAAGCTTTCTTT.

The chain employs TRBV5-5 and TRBJ1-4; 10 nucleotides match TRBD1. Losses at the gene ends were 2 bases for V and 15 bases for J; bases not matched to a gene: 13. This CDR3 has 15 residues. The germline V gene encodes CDR1 SGHKS and CDR2 YYEKEE (reference sequence). As DNA, the CDR3 is TGTGCCAGCAGCTTAGCAGGGACAGGGGCCCGCAGGGTGTTTTTT. Translation gives CASSLAGTGARRVFF.

This clonotype was recorded at least ten times. The chain employs TRBV7-6 and TRBJ1-5; the D is unclear. This CDR3 is built from 14 residues. Trimming took 4 bases from V and 0 from J, leaving 7 bases between them. CDR1 is SGHVS and CDR2 is FNYEAQ in the germline V gene. CDR3 residues: CASSSAISNQPQHF. CDR3 sequence (DNA): TGTGCCAGCAGCTCCGCAATTAGCAATCAGCCCCAGCATTTT.

This clonotype was seen repeatedly, ten times or more. The chain links TRBV19 to TRBJ1-6, with unresolved D. The germline V gene encodes CDR1 LNHDA and CDR2 SQIVND (reference sequence). This CDR3 is built from 15 residues. V lost 5 bases to trimming and J lost 6 bases, with 14 bases between them. The CDR3 reads CASSATDDINSPLHF. As DNA, the CDR3 is TGTGCCAGTAGTGCGACCGACGATATTAATTCACCCCTCCACTTT.

There are many counts of this clonotype. J is TRBJ2-7 and V is TRBV7-8; perhaps TRBD1 as D (5 bases). Germline V gives CDR1 SGHVS, CDR2 FQNEAQ. The CDR3 totals 15 residues. Trimming removed 1 base at V and 2 bases at J, with 12 bases between. The CDR3, as DNA: TGTGCCAGCAGCTTAGTTGCAGGGCGGACCTACGAGCAGTACTTC. Encoded protein: CASSLVAGRTYEQYF.

This chain links TRBV9 with TRBJ2-3; 7 bases are shared with TRBD1. The CDR3 loop spans 12 amino acids. The V segment lost 4 bases and the J segment 6 bases; nucleotides outside the gene matches: 2. Germline-derived CDR1 and CDR2 are SGDLS and YYNGEE. CDR3 bases: TGTGCCAGCAGCAGGGGGCGGGATACGCAGTATTTT. Translation: CASSRGRDTQYF.

The J gene is TRBJ2-6, the V gene TRBV5-1; the D is unclear. V was cut by 3 bases and J by 0 bases, with 7 bases left in between. CDR1 and CDR2 from the germline V gene are SGHRS and YFSETQ. CDR3 length equals 15 residues. The CDR3 DNA reads as TGCGCCAGCAGCTCCGTCTCCTCTGGGGCCAACGTCCTGACTTTC. Protein product: CASSSVSSGANVLTF.

This clonotype occurred a few times. The chain couples TRBV6-5 to TRBJ1-6; TRBD1 agrees at 9 bases. Germline V CDR1 and CDR2: MNHEY, SVGAGI. The CDR3 is made up of 16 amino acids. The trim removed 8 bases at V and 6 bases at J, leaving 11 bases unmatched. In nucleotides, the CDR3 is TGTGCCAGCTTTAAATCCGGGACAGGGATTAATTCACCCCTCCACTTT. This translates into CASFKSGTGINSPLHF.

Of note for this clonotype: This may come from a read error, since a much larger clone is one base off. CDR3 sequence reads: CNVIGTYHYEQYF. As DNA, the CDR3 is TGCAACGTGATCGGGACATATCACTACGAGCAGTACTTC. This rearrangement joins TRBV29-1 to TRBJ2-7, with a weak D call TRBD1 (6 bases). The V gene's germline CDR1 is SQVTM and CDR2 ANQGSEA. This CDR3 has 13 residues.

In its sample, this clonotype was seen many times. The germline gene is not matched at one end of the junction; a read error may be the cause. The chain is built from TRBV15 and TRBJ2-5; D not resolved. In germline, CDR1 is LNHNV, CDR2 YYDKDF (reference sequence). CDR3 length: 12 amino acids. The CDR3 DNA reads TGTGCCACCAGCAGATACTTAGAGGCCCAGTACTTC. It codes for CATSRYLEAQYF.

Of note for this clonotype: Just one base apart from a much larger clone, this may be a read error. The chain joins TRBV20-1 to TRBJ2-5, with TRBD2 as a possible D gene (5 bases). CDR1 is DFQATT and CDR2 is SNEGSKA in the germline V gene (reference sequence). V lost 0 bases and J 7 bases, leaving 12 bases between the germline ends. CDR3 length: 13 residues. This chain's CDR3 is CSARDTRRGTQYF. CDR3 nucleotide sequence: TGCAGTGCTAGAGATACCAGACGGGGGACCCAGTACTTC.